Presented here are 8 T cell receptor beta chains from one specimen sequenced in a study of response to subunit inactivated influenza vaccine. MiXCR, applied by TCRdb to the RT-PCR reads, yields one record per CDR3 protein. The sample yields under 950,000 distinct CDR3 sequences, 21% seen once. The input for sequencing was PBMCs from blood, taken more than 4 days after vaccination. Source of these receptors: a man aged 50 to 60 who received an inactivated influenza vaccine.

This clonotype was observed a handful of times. CDR3 in amino acids: CASSPNSGARATEAFF. CDR3 DNA: TGTGCCAGCAGCCCAAATTCAGGGGCTCGGGCCACTGAAGCTTTCTTT. The J gene is TRBJ1-1, the V gene TRBV7-9; perhaps TRBD1 as D (6 bases). The CDR3 totals 16 residues. Trimming removed 5 bases at V and 4 bases at J, with 20 bases between. Germline V gene lookup returns CDR1 SEHNR and CDR2 FQNEAQ (reference sequence).

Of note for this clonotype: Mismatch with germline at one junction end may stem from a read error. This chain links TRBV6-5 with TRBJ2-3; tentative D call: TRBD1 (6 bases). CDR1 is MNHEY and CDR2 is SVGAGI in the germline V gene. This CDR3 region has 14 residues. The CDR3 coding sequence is TGTGCCAGCAGTGACTCAGGGGTACCAGATACGCAGTATTTT. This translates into CASSDSGVPDTQYF.

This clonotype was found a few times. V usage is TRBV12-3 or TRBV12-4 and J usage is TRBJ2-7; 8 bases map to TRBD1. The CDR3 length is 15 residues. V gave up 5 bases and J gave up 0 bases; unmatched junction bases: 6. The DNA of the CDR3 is TGTGCCAGCAGTCCTGACAGGGGTGGCTCCTACGAGCAGTACTTC. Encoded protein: CASSPDRGGSYEQYF.

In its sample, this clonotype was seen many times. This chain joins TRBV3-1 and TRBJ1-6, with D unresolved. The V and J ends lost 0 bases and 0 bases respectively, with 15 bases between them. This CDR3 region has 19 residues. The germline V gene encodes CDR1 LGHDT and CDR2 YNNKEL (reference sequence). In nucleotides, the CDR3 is TGTGCCAGCAGCCAAGATTTAGTACAGTCGAGCTCCTATAATTCACCCCTCCACTTT. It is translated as CASSQDLVQSSSYNSPLHF.

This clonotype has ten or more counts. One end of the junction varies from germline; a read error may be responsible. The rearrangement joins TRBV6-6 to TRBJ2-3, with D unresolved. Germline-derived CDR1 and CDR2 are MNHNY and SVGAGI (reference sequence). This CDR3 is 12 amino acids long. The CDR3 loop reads CASSYNTDTQYF. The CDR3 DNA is TGCGCCAGCAGCTACAACACAGATACGCAGTATTTT.

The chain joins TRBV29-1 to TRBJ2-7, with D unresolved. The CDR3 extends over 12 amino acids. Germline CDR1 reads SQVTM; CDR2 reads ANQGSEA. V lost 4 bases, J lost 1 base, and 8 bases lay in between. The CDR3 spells CSVASRSYEQYF. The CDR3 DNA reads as TGCAGCGTTGCTTCAAGGTCCTACGAGCAGTACTTC.

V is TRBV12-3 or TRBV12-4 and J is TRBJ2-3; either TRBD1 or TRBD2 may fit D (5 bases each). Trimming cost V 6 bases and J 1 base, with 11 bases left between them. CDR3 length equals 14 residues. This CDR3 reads CASRTGDRTDTQYF. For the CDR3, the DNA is TGTGCCAGCAGAACCGGGGACCGCACAGATACGCAGTATTTT.

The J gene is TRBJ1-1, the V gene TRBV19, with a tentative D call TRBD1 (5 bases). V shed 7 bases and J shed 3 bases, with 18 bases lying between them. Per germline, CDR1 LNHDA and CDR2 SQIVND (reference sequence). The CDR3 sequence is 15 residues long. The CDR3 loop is CASTQTLTGYTEAFF. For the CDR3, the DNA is TGTGCCAGTACCCAGACGCTTACAGGATACACTGAAGCTTTCTTT.